This T cell receptor beta chain was profiled in a study of T cells in Graves' hyperthyroidism and ophthalmopathy. For the study at large: Peripheral blood specimens were obtained at initial diagnosis, prior to any treatment.

Notes on the study in general: Ophthalmopathy got predicted by the model a median 6.5 months before its onset.

Trimming left V 4 bases short and J 1 base short, with 13 bases between. Germline V gene lookup returns CDR1 DFQATT and CDR2 SNEGSKA (reference sequence). CDR3 length: 14 amino acids. Template material for amplifying TCR beta CDR3 regions consisted of RNA transcripts. HTBI primers drove first-round RT-PCR of the TCR CDR3. TCRdb re-called the multiplex PCR reads through MiXCR, storing one row per CDR3 protein. This table holds 360,000 or so distinct CDR3 sequences, around 18% found once. Ophthalmopathy patients had Clinical Activity Score at least 3, NOSPECS grade at least 4, duration under 3 months. PBMCs were collected from an approximately 9.3 ml volume of fresh peripheral blood. In this sample, this clonotype turned up many times. Its matching antigen is unknown.

The receptor was derived from a woman aged 35 to 49 with Graves' ophthalmopathy. The source material was blood. The chain recombines TRBV20-1 with TRBJ1-1; D is unresolved. The CDR3 sequence is CSANLPGRNTEAFF. Here the CDR3 DNA reads TGCAGTGCTAATTTGCCGGGTAGGAACACTGAAGCTTTCTTT.